What follows are 26 T cell receptor beta chains derived from one specimen sequenced in a study of T cells in localized non-small cell lung cancer. TCRdb keeps only in-frame clones here, not all; method: immunoSEQ multiplex PCR. The sample lists around 5,700 clones, less than 40% occurring once. The sample here was lung tumor tissue, taken before any cancer treatment. The receptors were gathered from a male donor aged 60 or over with stage I squamous cell lung carcinoma.

This clone was counted a few times. The rearrangement links TRBV6-8 to TRBJ1-6, with D unresolved. This CDR3 is 15 amino acids long. V lost 0 bases and J 4 bases, leaving 7 bases between the germline ends. Per germline, CDR1 MNHGY and CDR2 SAAAGT. The CDR3 DNA is TGTGCCAGCAGTTACTCCACAGAGTATAATTCACCCCTCCACTTT. It encodes CASSYSTEYNSPLHF.

This clone was picked up a small number of times. This chain joins TRBV11-3 and TRBJ2-5; D is ambiguous. Trimming took off 5 bases at V and 2 bases at J, with 12 bases between the two ends. The CDR3 loop spans 14 amino acids. Germline CDR1 and CDR2: SGHNT and YENEEA. CDR3 amino acids: CASSPDLEQETQYF. CDR3 DNA sequence: TGTGCCAGCAGCCCTGACTTGGAACAAGAGACCCAGTACTTC. Looking up the rest from reference TRBV11-3 and TRBJ2-5 gives the full variable domain: EAGVVQSPRYKIIEKKQPVAFWCNPISGHNTLYWYLQNLGQGPELLIRYENEEAVDDSQLPKDRFSAERLKGVDSTLKIQPAELGDSAVYLCASSPDLEQETQYFGPGTRLLVL.

This rearrangement joins TRBV14 to TRBJ1-6, with D hard to call. The CDR3 contains 12 residues. The V and J ends lost 4 bases and 8 bases respectively, with 6 bases between them. Germline V gene lookup returns CDR1 SGHDN and CDR2 FVKESK. CDR3 sequence reads: CASSLDYSPLHF. DNA for the CDR3: TGTGCCAGCAGCCTGGATTATTCACCCCTCCACTTT.

The V and J genes are TRBV28 and TRBJ1-2, with a tentative D call TRBD1 (5 bases). The CDR3 has 13 residues. Germline CDR1 reads MDHEN; CDR2 reads SYDVKM. V was cut by 3 bases and J by 8 bases, with 13 bases left in between. CDR3 sequence (DNA): TGTGCCAGCAGTTTCCAGCAGGGAAGAGGCTACACCTTC. It yields the protein CASSFQQGRGYTF.

The sample holds a few counts of this clone. This sequence joins TRBV5-1 and TRBJ2-5; D may correspond to TRBD1 or TRBD2 (6 bases each). The ends were cut back, 2 bases at V and 5 bases at J, with 13 bases in the middle. Looked up from germline, CDR1 is SGHRS and CDR2 is YFSETQ. The CDR3 covers 14 residues. CDR3 bases: TGCGCCAGCAGCTTCGGGGGCGGGGAGGAGACCCAGTACTTC. Its translation is CASSFGGGEETQYF.

V usage is TRBV19 and J usage is TRBJ1-5; tentative D call: TRBD1 (5 bases). The CDR3 contains 13 residues. The germline V gene encodes CDR1 LNHDA and CDR2 SQIVND (reference sequence). Trimming pared 4 bases from V and 7 bases from J, leaving 11 bases between. The CDR3 bases are TGTGCCAGTAGTACGTTATGGGGGCAGCCCCAGCATTTT. The encoded protein is CASSTLWGQPQHF.

This clone turned up a few times. The chain has TRBV6-8 and TRBJ1-4; the D is unclear. The CDR3 extends over 13 amino acids. Trimming cost V 8 bases and J 5 bases, with 12 bases left between them. CDR1 MNHGY and CDR2 SAAAGT come from the germline V gene. This CDR3 is CASRASRNEKLFF. The CDR3 DNA follows: TGTGCCAGCCGAGCATCCAGGAATGAAAAACTGTTTTTT.

The chain employs TRBV11-3 and TRBJ2-1; no firm D call. Germline V gene data show CDR1 as SGHNT and CDR2 as YENEEA. The length of the CDR3 is 18 residues. V lost 0 bases and J lost 2, with 17 bases in between. The CDR3 DNA reads as TGTGCCAGCAGCTTAGATCTAGGAAGGCGACGAACCTACAATGAGCAGTTCTTC. Its protein product is CASSLDLGRRRTYNEQFF.

The rearrangement joins TRBV9 to TRBJ2-6; D assignment may be TRBD1 or TRBD2 (6 bases each). V lost 4 bases and J lost 8, with 13 bases in between. The length of the CDR3 is 14 residues. Germline V gene lookup returns CDR1 SGDLS and CDR2 YYNGEE. CDR3 region: CASSPGGGTNVLTF. The CDR3 DNA reads TGTGCCAGCAGCCCAGGAGGGGGTACCAACGTCCTGACTTTC.

The chain joins TRBV18 to TRBJ1-1; 8 positions agree with TRBD1. J gave up 1 base and V 5 bases, and 3 bases lay outside the gene matches. CDR3 size: 14 residues. CDR1 KGHSH and CDR2 LQKENI come from the germline V gene. In DNA, the CDR3 is TGTGCCAGCTCATCGACAGGGGAGAACACTGAAGCTTTCTTT. Residues: CASSSTGENTEAFF.

This clone is classed as medium-sized. This CDR3 is CASSRTDKSYGYTF. CDR3 coding DNA: TGTGCCAGCAGTAGGACGGACAAATCATATGGCTACACCTTC. The V call is TRBV6-8, the J call TRBJ1-2, with TRBD1 as a possible D gene (5 bases). V lost 5 bases to trimming and J lost 5 bases, with 15 bases between them. Germline V gene lookup returns CDR1 MNHGY and CDR2 SAAAGT. The length of the CDR3 is 14 residues.

In this sample, this clone turned up a few times. The V gene is TRBV9, the J gene TRBJ2-7, with unresolved D. Trimming stripped 7 bases from V and 2 bases from J, with 13 bases between. Germline-derived CDR1 and CDR2 are SGDLS and YYNGEE. The CDR3 is made up of 13 amino acids. The CDR3 DNA is TGTGCCAGCGGATTGGCCAGCACCTACGAGCAGTACTTC. The encoded protein is CASGLASTYEQYF.

The chain couples TRBV19 to TRBJ2-6; no clear D. Trimming removed 7 bases from V and 0 bases from J, with 13 bases in between. Germline V gene sequence: CDR1 LNHDA, CDR2 SQIVND (reference sequence). CDR3 length: 16 residues. The CDR3 is CASIGPTYSGANVLTF. The CDR3 region has the DNA TGTGCCAGTATTGGGCCGACATACTCTGGGGCCAACGTCCTGACTTTC.

This clone was counted once. The chain couples TRBV23-1 to TRBJ1-1, with 8 bases identical to TRBD1. TRBV23-1 belongs to the ORF category, with a function that is uncertain. The CDR3 runs to 15 residues. Trimming took 3 bases from V and 5 from J; bases not matched to a gene: 8. This CDR3 reads CASSQRTGWETEAFF. CDR3 in DNA: TGCGCCAGCAGTCAGAGGACAGGGTGGGAGACTGAAGCTTTCTTT.

This clone has just one count. The rearrangement uses TRBV5-1 and TRBJ2-7, with 10 bases matching TRBD1. V shed 4 bases, J shed 4 bases, and the junction held 8 bases outside the gene matches. The CDR3 has 15 amino acids. Germline CDR1 is SGHRS and CDR2 is YFSETQ. For the CDR3, the DNA is TGCGCCAGCAGCCCGGACGGGGACAGGGGTTACGAGCAGTACTTC. Translated: CASSPDGDRGYEQYF.

This clone was picked up a small number of times. The chain carries TRBV19 and TRBJ1-4, with D possibly being TRBD1 (5 bases). The CDR3 runs to 16 residues. CDR1 and CDR2 from the germline V gene are LNHDA and SQIVND (reference sequence). Trimming cost V 1 base and J 7 bases, with 16 bases left between them. CDR3 protein: CASSIGSSNRGEKLFF. In DNA, the CDR3 is TGTGCCAGTAGTATAGGATCGTCAAATAGGGGTGAAAAACTGTTTTTT.

V and J are TRBV18 and TRBJ1-1; 7 bases match TRBD1. V was pared by 3 bases and J by 4 bases, with 8 bases of the junction left unmatched. The CDR3 is made up of 15 amino acids. CDR1 is KGHSH and CDR2 is LQKENI in the germline V gene. CDR3 nucleotides: TGTGCCAGCTCACCGCCACAGGGGTTGGCCACTGAAGCTTTCTTT. As protein: CASSPPQGLATEAFF.

The chain combines TRBV12-5 with TRBJ2-7; no definite D call. Trimming left V 6 bases short and J 1 base short, with 19 bases between. The CDR3 is 16 residues long. Per germline, CDR1 LGHNT and CDR2 FRNRAP. CDR3 in amino acids: CASGNGDGLRSYEQYF. For the CDR3, the DNA is TGTGCTAGTGGCAACGGAGACGGGTTAAGATCCTACGAGCAGTACTTC.

V usage is TRBV10-2 and J usage is TRBJ1-3; D is undetermined. V shed 2 bases and J shed 1 base, with 6 bases lying between them. CDR3 length: 14 residues. CDR1 WSHSY and CDR2 SAAADI come from the germline V gene. The CDR3 loop is CASSEGASGNTIYF. The CDR3 nucleotides are TGCGCCAGCAGTGAGGGAGCTTCTGGAAACACCATATATTTT.

The V gene is TRBV10-2, the J gene TRBJ1-5; D gene unclear. V was shortened by 0 bases and J by 9 bases, with 9 bases between the two germline ends. CDR1 WSHSY and CDR2 SAAADI come from the germline V gene. The CDR3 length is 13 residues. The CDR3 region has the DNA TGCGCCAGCAGTGAGTCAACGCGCGGGCCCCAGCATTTT. Protein product: CASSESTRGPQHF.

The V call is TRBV28, the J call TRBJ2-7; D is undetermined. V lost 5 bases, J lost 3 bases, and 8 bases lay in between. In germline, CDR1 is MDHEN, CDR2 SYDVKM. The CDR3 covers 12 residues. CDR3 in DNA: TGTGCCAGCAGTGGCAGGATCTACGAGCAGTACTTC. Translating gives CASSGRIYEQYF.

The CDR3 loop reads CASSQPGTSNHEQFF. CDR3 nucleotide sequence: TGTGCCAGCAGCCAACCCGGGACTAGTAATCATGAGCAGTTCTTC. The rearrangement uses TRBV14 and TRBJ2-1, with TRBD2 matching 8 bases. The CDR3 consists of 15 residues. Unmatched junction bases numbered 8, after V lost 2 bases and J lost 8 bases. Germline loops: CDR1 SGHDN, CDR2 FVKESK. Together with reference TRBV14 and TRBJ2-1, the CDR3 gives the full variable domain: EAGVTQFPSHSVIEKGQTVTLRCDPISGHDNLYWYRRVMGKEIKFLLHFVKESKQDESGMPNNRFLAERTGGTYSTLKVQPAELEDSGVYFCASSQPGTSNHEQFFGPGTRLTVL.

This clone showed up just a few times. The chain combines TRBV14 with TRBJ2-2; D call uncertain. The V end was cut by 3 bases, the J end by 2 bases, with 13 bases between. Per the germline V gene, CDR1 is SGHDN and CDR2 is FVKESK. The CDR3 has 16 amino acids. The CDR3 DNA follows: TGTGCCAGCAGCCATTCGCGAGGCAGAAACACCGGGGAGCTGTTTTTT. This codes for CASSHSRGRNTGELFF.

This chain joins TRBV18 and TRBJ1-5, with D tentatively TRBD1 (5 bases). The CDR3 covers 14 residues. Germline assignment: CDR1 KGHSH and CDR2 LQKENI. Trimming removed 3 bases at V and 2 bases at J, with 8 bases between. This chain's CDR3 is CASSPGDGNQPQHF. CDR3 bases: TGTGCCAGCTCACCGGGGGATGGCAATCAGCCCCAGCATTTT.

This sequence joins TRBV30 and TRBJ1-1; D is ambiguous. V was shortened by 0 bases and J by 7 bases, with 9 bases between the two germline ends. CDR1 and CDR2 (germline): GTSNPN, SVGIG (reference sequence). This CDR3 is built from 12 residues. CDR3 sequence: CAWSVFPREAFF. CDR3 bases: TGTGCCTGGAGTGTCTTCCCCCGTGAAGCTTTCTTT.

The chain carries TRBV28 and TRBJ1-1; D is unclear. The CDR3 runs 12 residues. Germline V gene lookup returns CDR1 MDHEN and CDR2 SYDVKM. Between the trimmed V and J ends, which lost 6 bases and 3 bases, there was a span of 8 bases. The CDR3 nucleotides read TGTGCCAGCAGAACCTTAGACACTGAAGCTTTCTTT. This gives the protein CASRTLDTEAFF. Variable domain in full (rest from reference TRBV28 and TRBJ1-1): DVKVTQSSRYLVKRTGEKVFLECVQDMDHENMFWYRQDPGLGLRLIYFSYDVKMKEKGDIPEGYSVSREKKERFSLILESASTNQTSMYLCASRTLDTEAFFGQGTRLTVV.